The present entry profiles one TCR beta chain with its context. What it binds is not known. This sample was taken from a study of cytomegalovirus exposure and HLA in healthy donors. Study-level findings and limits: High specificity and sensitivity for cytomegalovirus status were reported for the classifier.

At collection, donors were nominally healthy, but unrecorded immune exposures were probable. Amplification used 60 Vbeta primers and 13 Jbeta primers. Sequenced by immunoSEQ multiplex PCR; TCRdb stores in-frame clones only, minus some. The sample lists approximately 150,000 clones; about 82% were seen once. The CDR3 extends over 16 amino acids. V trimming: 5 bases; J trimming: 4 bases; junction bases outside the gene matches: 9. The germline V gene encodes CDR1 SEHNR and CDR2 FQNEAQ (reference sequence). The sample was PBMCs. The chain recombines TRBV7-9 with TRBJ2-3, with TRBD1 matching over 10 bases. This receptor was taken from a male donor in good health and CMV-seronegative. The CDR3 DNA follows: TGTGCCAGCAGCCCCGATCCCGGACAGGGGGCAGATACGCAGTATTTT. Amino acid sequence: CASSPDPGQGADTQYF. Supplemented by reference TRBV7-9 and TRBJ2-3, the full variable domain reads DTGVSQNPRHKITKRGQNVTFRCDPISEHNRLYWYRQTLGQGPEFLTYFQNEAQLEKSRLLSDRFSAERPKGSFSTLEIQRTEQGDSAMYLCASSPDPGQGADTQYFGPGTRLTVL.